The sequence of this T cell receptor (beta chain) was determined in a study of T cell responses to AZD1222 COVID-19 vaccine. Study conclusions and caveats: Seropositive status at baseline applied to only six AZD1222 recipients. The study found Spike-specific TCR breadth and depth rose after two AZD1222 doses. As reported, nearly half of all spike-specific TCRs target variant regions that are unmutated. In a largely white British group with more females than males, clonal diversity was possibly underestimated.

A note on this clone: Its antigen is unknown.

Sequenced by immunoSEQ multiplex PCR; TCRdb stores in-frame clones only, minus some. The repertoire holds around 160,000 clones, about 91% seen once, with about 1.3% in the top ten. V was trimmed by 4 bases and J by 5 bases, leaving 14 bases between them. The CDR3 covers 14 residues. Germline loops: CDR1 SEHNR, CDR2 FQNEAQ (reference sequence). This chain links TRBV7-9 with TRBJ1-1, with D tentatively TRBD1 (5 bases). The source is an adult in good health. Specimen: peripheral blood, collected on day 0 of AZD1222 vaccination. CDR3 nucleotide sequence: TGTGCCAGCAGCTCGGACACAGCCAGAACTGAAGCTTTCTTT. Protein: CASSSDTARTEAFF.